Listed here are 32 T cell receptor beta chains from one sample, sequenced in a study of T cell responses to AZD1222 COVID-19 vaccine. Using immunoSEQ multiplex PCR, the repertoire was profiled, and TCRdb retains in-frame clones only, with some absent. The data show 80,000 to 95,000 clones, with approximately 82% seen just once and 20% to 25% held by the top ten. Sequencing used peripheral blood, obtained on day 0 of AZD1222 vaccination. The source is an adult in good health.

The gene calls are TRBV15 and TRBJ2-4, with unresolved D. Trimming took off 4 bases at V and 9 bases at J, with 10 bases between the two ends. CDR1 is LNHNV, CDR2 YYDKDF, per germline (reference sequence). CDR3 size: 12 residues. The CDR3 nucleotides read TGTGCCACCAGCAACCCGTCCGGCATTCAGTACTTC. This translates into CATSNPSGIQYF.

This rearrangement joins TRBV7-8 to TRBJ2-5; a possible D gene is TRBD1 (6 bases). CDR1 and CDR2 from the germline V gene are SGHVS and FQNEAQ. CDR3 length: 16 amino acids. The V end was cut by 5 bases, the J end by 5 bases, with 21 bases between. The CDR3 loop is CASSLGIGGVGETQYF. In DNA, the CDR3 is TGTGCCAGCAGCCTTGGCATAGGGGGAGTGGGCGAGACCCAGTACTTC.

The gene calls are TRBV6-5 and TRBJ2-5; D may be TRBD2 (6 bases). The CDR3 is 13 amino acids. Germline CDR1 MNHEY, CDR2 SVGAGI. Trimming removed 5 bases from V and 5 bases from J, with 12 bases in between. CDR3 loop: CASSPRRVETQYF. The CDR3 nucleotides are TGTGCCAGCAGTCCAAGGAGGGTGGAGACCCAGTACTTC.

The chain carries TRBV5-1 and TRBJ2-6; D not resolved. The germline V gene encodes CDR1 SGHRS and CDR2 YFSETQ. The CDR3 consists of 16 residues. Trimming took 0 bases from V and 0 from J, leaving 7 bases between them. CDR3 region: CASSLEGSSGANVLTF. Here the CDR3 DNA reads TGCGCCAGCAGCTTGGAGGGCAGCTCTGGGGCCAACGTCCTGACTTTC.

The genes are TRBV20-1 and TRBJ2-3, with D perhaps TRBD2 (5 bases). This CDR3 has 10 amino acids. Germline CDR1 reads DFQATT; CDR2 reads SNEGSKA (reference sequence). Trimming cost V 6 bases and J 5 bases, with 6 bases left between them. The CDR3 is CSAAGDTQYF. The CDR3, as DNA: TGCAGTGCGGCGGGAGATACGCAGTATTTT.

This clone was detected once. The chain combines TRBV29-1 with TRBJ2-1; possible D gene TRBD2, 7 bases. Between the trimmed V and J ends, which lost 4 bases and 9 bases, there was a span of 16 bases. Germline V gene lookup returns CDR1 SQVTM and CDR2 ANQGSEA. This CDR3 has 13 residues. CDR3 sequence: CSVGSGEGGEQFF. CDR3 DNA: TGCAGCGTTGGGTCTGGGGAGGGGGGTGAGCAGTTCTTC.

The count of this clone is one. The chain recombines TRBV29-1 with TRBJ2-5; 8 bases agree with TRBD2. The CDR3 spans 13 residues. Germline V gene lookup returns CDR1 SQVTM and CDR2 ANQGSEA. The trim removed 6 bases at V and 2 bases at J, leaving 5 bases unmatched. The CDR3 sequence is CSVPLADQETQYF. For the CDR3, the DNA is TGCAGCGTGCCACTAGCGGATCAAGAGACCCAGTACTTC.

The rearrangement joins TRBV27 to TRBJ1-4; D gene uncertain. The CDR3 length is 18 residues. Trimming shortened V by 0 bases and J by 0 bases, and 14 bases separated the two germline ends. Germline V gene data show CDR1 as MNHEY and CDR2 as SMNVEV (reference sequence). The CDR3 is CASSLSRLPDATNEKLFF. The CDR3 DNA sequence: TGTGCCAGCAGTTTATCTCGGTTACCGGACGCAACTAATGAAAAACTGTTTTTT.

V usage is TRBV2 and J usage is TRBJ2-5; no definite D call. CDR1 and CDR2 (germline): SNHLY, FYNNEI. The CDR3 spans 11 residues. V was clipped by 3 bases and J by 5 bases, with 4 bases between them. The CDR3 reads CASSDWETQYF. The CDR3, as DNA: TGTGCCAGCAGTGATTGGGAGACCCAGTACTTC.

The V gene is TRBV9, the J gene TRBJ1-2, with D uncertain. Trimming removed 0 bases from V and 8 bases from J, with 14 bases in between. Germline V gene sequence: CDR1 SGDLS, CDR2 YYNGEE. The CDR3 totals 14 residues. The CDR3 protein is CASSVDTSVGGYTF. CDR3 DNA sequence: TGTGCCAGCAGCGTAGATACCAGTGTAGGCGGCTACACCTTC.

This CDR3 reads CASSSVPGLAGEQYF. In DNA, the CDR3 is TGTGCCAGCAGCTCGGTACCCGGACTAGCCGGCGAGCAGTACTTC. V and J are TRBV7-8 and TRBJ2-7; 8 bases match TRBD2. Germline CDR1 SGHVS, CDR2 FQNEAQ. The CDR3 has 15 amino acids. V dropped 4 bases and J dropped 6; count of bases not matched to a gene: 11.

The CDR3 DNA sequence: TGTGCCAGTACTGGGACTTACCAAGAGACCCAGTACTTC. This sequence encodes CASTGTYQETQYF. This sequence joins TRBV19 and TRBJ2-5, with D maybe TRBD2 (6 bases). CDR3 length: 13 residues. Deletions cut 7 bases from V and 0 bases from J, with 9 bases between. Per the germline V gene, CDR1 is LNHDA and CDR2 is SQIVND (reference sequence).

The chain joins TRBV2 to TRBJ2-5; 7 bases are a match to TRBD2. CDR1 and CDR2 (germline): SNHLY, FYNNEI. Losses at the gene ends were 5 bases for V and 7 bases for J; bases not matched to a gene: 7. This CDR3 is 13 amino acids long. For the CDR3, the DNA is TGTGCCAGCAGTTTGCTAGCGGAGAGGACCCAGTACTTC. Translating it yields CASSLLAERTQYF.

This clone was found a few times. This chain links TRBV5-1 with TRBJ1-5; D gene uncertain. V lost 4 bases and J 3 bases, leaving 14 bases between the germline ends. Germline V lookup: CDR1 SGHRS, CDR2 YFSETQ. The CDR3 has 15 amino acids. The CDR3 DNA reads TGCGCCAGCAGCCTCTCTCCGGACTTCAATCAGCCCCAGCATTTT. Translation: CASSLSPDFNQPQHF. The full variable domain, with the rest looked up from reference TRBV5-1 and TRBJ1-5, is KAGVTQTPRYLIKTRGQQVTLSCSPISGHRSVSWYQQTPGQGLQFLFEYFSETQRNKGNFPGRFSGRQFSNSRSEMNVSTLELGDSALYLCASSLSPDFNQPQHFGDGTRLSIL.

This clone is a singleton in its sample. This chain joins TRBV5-5 and TRBJ2-5, with 9 bases that match TRBD1. Germline V gene lookup returns CDR1 SGHKS and CDR2 YYEKEE (reference sequence). CDR3 length: 15 residues. Unmatched junction bases numbered 5, after V lost 4 bases and J lost 1 base. The CDR3 sequence is CASSLGQGIQETQYF. As DNA, the CDR3 is TGTGCCAGCAGCCTCGGACAGGGGATCCAAGAGACCCAGTACTTC.

The chain uses TRBV18 and TRBJ1-6; D remains unclear. Trimming left V 6 bases short and J 8 bases short, with 5 bases between. Germline loops: CDR1 KGHSH, CDR2 LQKENI. The CDR3 sequence is 11 residues long. CDR3 amino acids: CASSGDSPLHF. The CDR3 DNA is TGTGCCAGCTCTGGAGATTCACCCCTCCACTTT.

A few counts support this clone. The chain uses TRBV10-2 and TRBJ2-2; no firm D call. Germline V gene data show CDR1 as WSHSY and CDR2 as SAAADI. The length of the CDR3 is 13 residues. Trimming left V 7 bases short and J 7 bases short, with 13 bases between. The CDR3 DNA reads as TGCGCCAGCACCCGGGTCGGTAACGGGGAGCTGTTTTTT. Translating gives CASTRVGNGELFF.

This sequence joins TRBV25-1 and TRBJ2-7, with D perhaps TRBD2 (5 bases). There are 13 residues in the CDR3. The V end lost 4 bases, the J end lost 2 bases, and 9 bases lay between the germline ends. Germline CDR1 reads MGHDK; CDR2 reads SYGVNS. DNA of the CDR3: TGTGCCAGCAGTGGGACTGGAACCTACGAGCAGTACTTC. It is translated as CASSGTGTYEQYF.

This chain joins TRBV7-9 and TRBJ2-3; 16 bases fit TRBD2. Germline loops: CDR1 SEHNR, CDR2 FQNEAQ (reference sequence). Trimming took 4 bases from V and 0 from J; bases not matched to a gene: 1. The CDR3 runs to 17 residues. CDR3 sequence reads: CASSWGLAGGSTDTQYF. CDR3 nucleotide sequence: TGTGCCAGCAGCTGGGGACTAGCGGGAGGGAGCACAGATACGCAGTATTTT.

In its sample, this clone was seen once. The CDR3 loop is CSVEQDWYTEAFF. Here the CDR3 DNA reads TGCAGCGTTGAGCAGGATTGGTACACTGAAGCTTTCTTT. This chain joins TRBV29-1 and TRBJ1-1; D gene ambiguous. The CDR3 totals 13 residues. Germline CDR1 reads SQVTM; CDR2 reads ANQGSEA. V dropped 3 bases and J dropped 3 bases, with 11 bases sitting between them.

This clone was picked up a small number of times. This chain uses TRBV20-1 with TRBJ2-3; TRBD2 matches at 11 bases. The CDR3 loop spans 16 amino acids. V lost 3 bases to trimming and J lost 3 bases; unmatched junction nucleotides: 8. CDR1 DFQATT and CDR2 SNEGSKA come from the germline V gene (reference sequence). For the CDR3, the DNA is TGCAGTGCTAGTAGTAGCGGGAGGGGAGGTACAGATACGCAGTATTTT. It yields the protein CSASSSGRGGTDTQYF.

This sequence joins TRBV18 and TRBJ2-3; TRBD2 matches at 11 bases. Germline CDR1 and CDR2: KGHSH and LQKENI. The V and J ends lost 6 bases and 4 bases, in that order; junction bases with no gene match: 9. The CDR3 runs to 16 residues. CDR3 residues: CASSLLAGALADTQYF. CDR3 nucleotides: TGTGCCAGCTCTCTACTAGCGGGAGCTCTGGCAGATACGCAGTATTTT.

The J gene is TRBJ2-7, the V gene TRBV28; 12 nucleotides agree with TRBD2. The V and J ends lost 5 bases and 2 bases, in that order; junction bases with no gene match: 10. The CDR3 extends over 17 amino acids. Germline values: CDR1 MDHEN, CDR2 SYDVKM. Here the CDR3 DNA reads TGTGCCAGCAGTCACTGGGATCTAGCGGGAGGGCCCTACGAGCAGTACTTC. This encodes CASSHWDLAGGPYEQYF.

This clone was seen a handful of times. The rearrangement links TRBV5-8 to TRBJ1-5; the D is unclear. This CDR3 spans 15 amino acids. Germline loops: CDR1 SGHTS, CDR2 YDEGEE. V was trimmed by 1 base and J by 0 bases, leaving 8 bases between them. CDR3 sequence: CASSLRGPSNQPQHF. CDR3 nucleotides: TGTGCCAGCAGCTTGAGAGGGCCTAGCAATCAGCCCCAGCATTTT.

V is TRBV15 and J is TRBJ2-3; D call uncertain. Germline CDR1 reads LNHNV; CDR2 reads YYDKDF (reference sequence). CDR3 size: 15 residues. The V gene lost 1 base and the J gene lost 0 bases, with 8 bases spanning the gap. The CDR3: CATSRVPSSTDTQYF. CDR3 coding DNA: TGTGCCACCAGCAGAGTACCTAGTAGCACAGATACGCAGTATTTT. The variable domain in full, completed from reference TRBV15 and TRBJ2-3, reads DAMVIQNPRYQVTQFGKPVTLSCSQTLNHNVMYWYQQKSSQAPKLLFHYYDKDFNNEADTPDNFQSRRPNTSFCFLDIRSPGLGDTAMYLCATSRVPSSTDTQYFGPGTRLTVL.

This clone was counted between two and nine times. The V and J genes are TRBV7-6 and TRBJ2-5; D tentatively reads TRBD1 or TRBD2 (7 bases each). V was clipped by 3 bases and J by 5 bases, with 13 bases between them. The CDR3 sequence is 14 residues long. CDR1 and CDR2 (germline): SGHVS, FNYEAQ. CDR3 nucleotide sequence: TGTGCCAGCAGCTTGGGAGGGGGCGATGAGACCCAGTACTTC. Amino acids: CASSLGGGDETQYF.

The chain carries TRBV27 and TRBJ2-1; 13 bases agree with TRBD2. The V gene's germline CDR1 is MNHEY and CDR2 SMNVEV (reference sequence). J was trimmed by 7 bases and V by 1 base; bases with no gene match: 4. The CDR3 has 16 amino acids. CDR3 residues: CASSLWTSGSGNEQFF. Written as DNA, the CDR3 is TGTGCCAGCAGTTTATGGACTAGCGGGAGCGGTAATGAGCAGTTCTTC.

The chain couples TRBV5-5 to TRBJ1-2; D gene ambiguous. Germline V gene sequence: CDR1 SGHKS, CDR2 YYEKEE (reference sequence). The CDR3 is 13 amino acids. The V and J ends lost 4 bases and 3 bases respectively, with 10 bases between them. Written as DNA, the CDR3 is TGTGCCAGCAGCCCCTCTAATGACTATGGCTACACCTTC. It is translated as CASSPSNDYGYTF.

The rearrangement uses TRBV5-1 and TRBJ1-6; D gene ambiguous. This CDR3 comprises 14 residues. Germline CDR1 and CDR2: SGHRS and YFSETQ. Trimming pared 0 bases from V and 9 bases from J, leaving 10 bases between. The CDR3 nucleotides read TGCGCCAGCAGCTTGGGACAAGACGGTTCACCCCTCCACTTT. The encoded protein is CASSLGQDGSPLHF.

The CDR3, as DNA: TGTGCCAGCAGCTTGGCCGGTGGGGCAGTTAATGAAAAACTGTTTTTT. Translating it yields CASSLAGGAVNEKLFF. V usage is TRBV5-4 and J usage is TRBJ1-4, with D perhaps matching TRBD1 (5 bases). Per the germline V gene, CDR1 is SGHNT and CDR2 is YYREEE (reference sequence). Trimming left V 0 bases short and J 4 bases short, with 13 bases between. CDR3 length: 16 amino acids. The variable domain in full, with the rest retrieved from reference TRBV5-4 and TRBJ1-4, is ETGVTQSPTHLIKTRGQQVTLRCSSQSGHNTVSWYQQALGQGPQFIFQYYREEENGRGNFPPRFSGLQFPNYSSELNVNALELDDSALYLCASSLAGGAVNEKLFFGSGTQLSVL.

This clone appeared a few times. The CDR3 DNA reads as TGTGCCAGCAGACTCCCCGGACTAGCGACCGGGGAGCTGTTTTTT. This gives the protein CASRLPGLATGELFF. The V and J genes are TRBV6-6 and TRBJ2-2; 9 positions match TRBD2. Losses at the gene ends were 6 bases for V and 5 bases for J; bases not matched to a gene: 7. This CDR3 has 15 residues. Germline-derived CDR1 and CDR2 are MNHNY and SVGAGI (reference sequence).

V and J are TRBV28 and TRBJ2-3; D could derive from TRBD1 or TRBD2 (5 bases each). The CDR3 runs 13 residues. The V and J ends lost 4 bases and 9 bases respectively, with 14 bases between them. Germline V gene sequence: CDR1 MDHEN, CDR2 SYDVKM. This CDR3 reads CASSSGTATTQYF. In DNA, the CDR3 is TGTGCCAGCAGTTCCGGGACGGCTACCACGCAGTATTTT.